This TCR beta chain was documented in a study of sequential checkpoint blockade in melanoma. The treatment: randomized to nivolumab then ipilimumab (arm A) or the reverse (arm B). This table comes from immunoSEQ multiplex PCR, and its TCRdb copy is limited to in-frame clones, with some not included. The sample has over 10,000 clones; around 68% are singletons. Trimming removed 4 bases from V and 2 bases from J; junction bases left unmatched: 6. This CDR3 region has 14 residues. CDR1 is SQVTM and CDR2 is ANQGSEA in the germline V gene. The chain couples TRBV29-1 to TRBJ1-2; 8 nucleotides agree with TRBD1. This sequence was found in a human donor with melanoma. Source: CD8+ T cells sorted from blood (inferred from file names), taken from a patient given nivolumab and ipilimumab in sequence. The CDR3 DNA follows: TGCAGCGTTGCGGGACAGGCACTAAACTATGGCTACACCTTC. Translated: CSVAGQALNYGYTF.